These 30 T cell receptor beta chains share one sample of origin, sequenced in a study of T cells in Graves' hyperthyroidism and ophthalmopathy (dated by TCRdb to about 2019). The library relied on multiplex PCR. The sequencing machine was an Illumina HiSeq 2000. TCR beta CDR3 regions were amplified from RNA transcripts. A first-round RT-PCR of the TCR CDR3 used the HTBI primer set with the Qiagen OneStep RT-PCR kit. TCRdb reprocessed the public reads (quality trimming at Q25 with fastp, clone calling with MiXCR) and kept in-frame beta chains. Each entry merges the rows of one CDR3 protein and shows their most common DNA and genes. In all, the sample holds 380,000 or so distinct CDR3 sequences, and approximately 13% of those were seen once. Around 25% of the sample belongs to the ten largest clones. The sequenced sample consisted of blood. The receptors were sampled from a woman aged 25-40 years with Graves' hyperthyroidism.

This clonotype was observed a few times. This chain links TRBV19 with TRBJ2-7; TRBD2 matches at 7 bases. The CDR3 runs 14 residues. The ends lost 3 bases at V and 5 bases at J; junction bases unmatched: 7. Germline V gene data show CDR1 as LNHDA and CDR2 as SQIVND (reference sequence). CDR3 protein: CASSMWGLQNEQYF. The CDR3 DNA reads as TGTGCCAGTAGTATGTGGGGACTACAGAACGAGCAGTACTTC.

This clonotype showed up many times. The rearrangement links TRBV3-1 to TRBJ1-1, with D possibly matching TRBD1 (6 bases). The CDR3 runs 14 residues. Germline V CDR1 and CDR2: LGHDT, YNNKEL (reference sequence). The V gene lost 1 base and the J gene lost 6 bases, with 12 bases spanning the gap. CDR3 region: CASSQGTAGAEAFF. CDR3 coding DNA: TGTGCCAGCAGCCAAGGGACGGCAGGGGCTGAAGCTTTCTTT.

V is TRBV10-3 and J is TRBJ1-5; no clear D. Germline V gene lookup returns CDR1 ENHRY and CDR2 SYGVKD. CDR3 length: 14 amino acids. V was cut by 0 bases and J by 5 bases, with 8 bases left in between. CDR3 residues: CAISESSSDQPQHF. CDR3 bases: TGTGCCATCAGTGAGTCGAGTTCCGATCAGCCCCAGCATTTT.

CDR3 region: CATSMKDSYNSPLHF. As DNA, the CDR3 is TGTGCCACCAGCATGAAGGACAGTTATAATTCACCCCTCCACTTT. This rearrangement joins TRBV15 to TRBJ1-6, with a tentative D call TRBD1 (6 bases). The CDR3 covers 15 residues. Between the trimmed V and J ends, which lost 4 bases and 4 bases, there was a span of 11 bases. CDR1 and CDR2 (germline): LNHNV, YYDKDF (reference sequence).

This clonotype was detected ten times or more. The chain recombines TRBV11-2 with TRBJ2-7; D is ambiguous. From germline, CDR1 is SGHAT and CDR2 FQNNGV. The length of the CDR3 is 14 residues. V was cut by 3 bases and J by 2 bases, with 11 bases left in between. The CDR3 nucleotides are TGTGCCAGCAGCTTGCGCCGGAGTACCTACGAGCAGTACTTC. This gives the protein CASSLRRSTYEQYF.

The V and J genes are TRBV3-1 and TRBJ1-5; 7 nucleotides align to TRBD1. V shed 4 bases and J 7 bases; nucleotides not matched to a gene: 7. CDR3 length: 14 residues. CDR1 and CDR2 (germline): LGHDT, YNNKEL (reference sequence). CDR3 region: CASSRGQEGQPQHF. CDR3 nucleotide sequence: TGTGCCAGCAGCCGAGGACAGGAGGGCCAGCCCCAGCATTTT.

This clonotype occurred a few times. The V call is TRBV27, the J call TRBJ1-6; weak D call: TRBD1 (5 bases). This CDR3 spans 15 amino acids. V lost 1 base, J lost 6 bases, and 10 bases lay in between. Germline values: CDR1 MNHEY, CDR2 SMNVEV (reference sequence). The CDR3 nucleotides are TGTGCCAGCAGTTTATGGGGGGTCCCTAATTCACCCCTCCACTTT. Its translation: CASSLWGVPNSPLHF.

Many counts were recorded for this clonotype. The chain links TRBV20-1 to TRBJ2-7; 9 nucleotides match TRBD1. J was trimmed by 3 bases and V by 6 bases; bases with no gene match: 6. The CDR3 contains 13 residues. Germline assignment: CDR1 DFQATT and CDR2 SNEGSKA (reference sequence). The CDR3 is CSALGTGIYEQYF. In DNA, the CDR3 is TGCAGTGCCCTGGGGACAGGGATCTACGAGCAGTACTTC.

This clonotype showed up just a few times. The chain employs TRBV28 and TRBJ2-7; TRBD1 is a possible D gene (5 bases). From germline, CDR1 is MDHEN and CDR2 SYDVKM. CDR3 length: 12 residues. V lost 5 bases to trimming and J lost 5 bases, with 10 bases between them. The CDR3 loop is CASSEGVHEQYF. The CDR3 DNA reads TGTGCCAGCAGTGAAGGGGTGCACGAGCAGTACTTC.

This clonotype was observed at least ten times. The chain links TRBV28 to TRBJ1-5, with D perhaps matching TRBD1 (6 bases). V was trimmed by 5 bases and J by 9 bases, leaving 23 bases between them. The CDR3 loop spans 16 amino acids. Germline assignment: CDR1 MDHEN and CDR2 SYDVKM. The CDR3 loop reads CASSTRGGAGDPPQHF. CDR3 bases: TGTGCCAGCAGTACCAGGGGAGGGGCCGGAGATCCGCCCCAGCATTTT.

There are many counts of this clonotype. The chain is built from TRBV2 and TRBJ1-1; possibly TRBD1 for D (5 bases). V was shortened by 7 bases and J by 3 bases, with 15 bases between the two germline ends. Germline CDR1 reads SNHLY; CDR2 reads FYNNEI. The CDR3 loop spans 14 amino acids. DNA of the CDR3: TGTGCCAGCATGCGGGGGACGACGGACACTGAAGCTTTCTTT. Its protein product is CASMRGTTDTEAFF.

This clonotype occurred a few times. The V call is TRBV7-2, the J call TRBJ2-1, with D perhaps being TRBD1 or TRBD2 (5 bases each). This CDR3 contains 15 residues. Germline CDR1 and CDR2: SGHTA and FQGNSA. V was shortened by 10 bases and J by 4 bases, with 20 bases between the two germline ends. CDR3 loop: CATNGLRDQYNEQFF. In nucleotides, the CDR3 is TGTGCCACTAATGGGCTCCGGGACCAATACAATGAGCAGTTCTTC. The full variable domain, rest sourced from reference TRBV7-2 and TRBJ2-1, is GAGVSQSPSNKVTEKGKDVELRCDPISGHTALYWYRQSLGQGLEFLIYFQGNSAPDKSGLPSDRFSAERTGGSVSTLTIQRTQQEDSAVYLCATNGLRDQYNEQFFGPGTRLTVL.

This clonotype was found a few times. The chain is built from TRBV9 and TRBJ2-1, with D possibly TRBD2 on 6 matching bases. The V end lost 0 bases, the J end lost 6 bases, and 13 bases lay between the germline ends. CDR3 length: 15 amino acids. Per the germline V gene, CDR1 is SGDLS and CDR2 is YYNGEE. The CDR3 DNA sequence: TGTGCCAGCAGCGTAGGTGCGGGATCTGGCAATGAGCAGTTCTTC. Its protein product is CASSVGAGSGNEQFF.

In its sample, this clonotype was seen many times. The rearrangement joins TRBV6-1 to TRBJ1-1; D remains unclear. The CDR3 is 12 residues long. Germline values: CDR1 MNHNS, CDR2 SASEGT. The V gene lost 5 bases and the J gene lost 4 bases, with 8 bases spanning the gap. Written as DNA, the CDR3 is TGTGCCAGCAGTCCGGCGGCCACTGAAGCTTTCTTT. Translating it yields CASSPAATEAFF.

Ten or more counts support this clonotype. CDR3 bases: TGTGCCAGTAGTATTCGAGGATCCTACAATGAGCAGTTCTTC. Translating gives CASSIRGSYNEQFF. The gene calls are TRBV19 and TRBJ2-1, with D unresolved. The CDR3 has 14 amino acids. Deletions cut 3 bases from V and 1 base from J, with 7 bases between. Germline assignment: CDR1 LNHDA and CDR2 SQIVND (reference sequence). The full variable domain, rest sourced from reference TRBV19 and TRBJ2-1, is DGGITQSPKYLFRKEGQNVTLSCEQNLNHDAMYWYRQDPGQGLRLIYYSQIVNDFQKGDIAEGYSVSREKKESFPLTVTSAQKNPTAFYLCASSIRGSYNEQFFGPGTRLTVL.

The V and J genes are TRBV15 and TRBJ2-5, with 8 bases lining up with TRBD2. V lost 0 bases to trimming and J lost 1 base; unmatched junction nucleotides: 10. The V gene's germline CDR1 is LNHNV and CDR2 YYDKDF (reference sequence). The CDR3 extends over 18 amino acids. CDR3 sequence reads: CATSRESGSASFQETQYF. CDR3 in DNA: TGTGCCACCAGCAGAGAAAGCGGGAGCGCCTCTTTCCAAGAGACCCAGTACTTC. Using reference TRBV15 and TRBJ2-5 for the parts outside the CDR3, the full variable domain is DAMVIQNPRYQVTQFGKPVTLSCSQTLNHNVMYWYQQKSSQAPKLLFHYYDKDFNNEADTPDNFQSRRPNTSFCFLDIRSPGLGDTAMYLCATSRESGSASFQETQYFGPGTRLLVL.

This chain joins TRBV20-1 and TRBJ1-2; D gene ambiguous. This CDR3 contains 13 residues. V was shortened by 7 bases and J by 3 bases, with 15 bases between the two germline ends. The germline V gene encodes CDR1 DFQATT and CDR2 SNEGSKA (reference sequence). The CDR3, as DNA: TGCAGTGTCAGAGTAGGAGATGACTATGGCTACACCTTC. Its protein is CSVRVGDDYGYTF.

This clonotype has just a few counts. Just one base apart from a much larger clone, this may be a read error. V gene TRBV28 combines with J gene TRBJ2-2; no clear D gene. CDR3 length: 13 amino acids. Germline CDR1 MDHEN, CDR2 SYDVKM. V was pared by 1 base and J by 6 bases, with 6 bases between. The CDR3 loop reads CASSLYRPGELFF. CDR3 bases: TGTGCCAGCAGTTTATATCGACCCGGGGAGCTGTTTTTT. The variable domain in full, with the rest retrieved from reference TRBV28 and TRBJ2-2, is DVKVTQSSRYLVKRTGEKVFLECVQDMDHENMFWYRQDPGLGLRLIYFSYDVKMKEKGDIPEGYSVSREKKERFSLILESASTNQTSMYLCASSLYRPGELFFGEGSRLTVL.

This clonotype was found many times. CDR3 nucleotide sequence: TGCAGTGCTAGACCGACTAGCAATGCCTACGAGCAGTACTTC. It yields the protein CSARPTSNAYEQYF. The chain combines TRBV20-1 with TRBJ2-7, with 7 bases identical to TRBD2. There are 14 residues in the CDR3. Trimming took 2 bases from V and 2 from J; bases not matched to a gene: 6. Germline assignment: CDR1 DFQATT and CDR2 SNEGSKA (reference sequence).

This rearrangement joins TRBV20-1 to TRBJ2-5, with D perhaps TRBD1 or TRBD2 (6 bases each). CDR1 and CDR2 (germline): DFQATT, SNEGSKA (reference sequence). The CDR3 spans 15 residues. Trimming stripped 4 bases from V and 1 base from J, with 16 bases between. CDR3 DNA sequence: TGCAGTGCTAACTATAGGGGGGCGGGCCAAGAGACCCAGTACTTC. It is translated as CSANYRGAGQETQYF.

This clonotype has at least ten counts. The gene calls are TRBV20-1 and TRBJ1-1, with TRBD1 identical over 9 bases. The V and J ends lost 0 bases and 7 bases, in that order; junction bases with no gene match: 12. The CDR3 runs to 16 residues. Germline V gene data show CDR1 as DFQATT and CDR2 as SNEGSKA (reference sequence). The CDR3 sequence is CSARDRDRVWRSEAFF. In DNA form, the CDR3 reads TGCAGTGCTAGAGACCGGGACAGGGTGTGGAGGAGTGAAGCTTTCTTT.

This chain connects TRBV4-3 to TRBJ2-7; tentatively, D is TRBD1 (5 bases). The CDR3 spans 15 residues. Looked up from germline, CDR1 is LGHNA and CDR2 is YSLEER. Trimming took off 0 bases at V and 2 bases at J, with 11 bases between the two ends. The CDR3 loop reads CASSQDLDTTYEQYF. Here the CDR3 DNA reads TGCGCCAGCAGCCAAGATTTGGACACAACCTACGAGCAGTACTTC.

This clonotype was detected many times. The genes are TRBV30 and TRBJ2-7; 7 positions agree with TRBD1. The germline V gene encodes CDR1 GTSNPN and CDR2 SVGIG (reference sequence). The CDR3 loop spans 13 amino acids. J was trimmed by 2 bases and V by 3 bases; bases with no gene match: 4. DNA of the CDR3: TGTGCCTGGAGCGAGGGACAGCCCTACGAGCAGTACTTC. Protein: CAWSEGQPYEQYF.

The V call is TRBV19, the J call TRBJ1-1; D is perhaps TRBD1 (5 bases). Trimming removed 6 bases from V and 5 bases from J, with 13 bases in between. This CDR3 comprises 13 residues. Germline V gene data show CDR1 as LNHDA and CDR2 as SQIVND (reference sequence). CDR3 amino acids: CASSLTRGTEAFF. In nucleotides, the CDR3 is TGTGCCAGTAGCCTCACTAGGGGTACTGAAGCTTTCTTT. The full variable domain, completed using reference TRBV19 and TRBJ1-1, is DGGITQSPKYLFRKEGQNVTLSCEQNLNHDAMYWYRQDPGQGLRLIYYSQIVNDFQKGDIAEGYSVSREKKESFPLTVTSAQKNPTAFYLCASSLTRGTEAFFGQGTRLTVV.

This clonotype was recorded many times. CDR3 coding DNA: TGTGCCAGCAGTGAAGCAGTCGGGGGTACGTACGAGCAGTACTTC. It encodes CASSEAVGGTYEQYF. The rearrangement joins TRBV6-1 to TRBJ2-7; D is perhaps TRBD2 (6 bases). The CDR3 is made up of 15 amino acids. Germline V gene sequence: CDR1 MNHNS, CDR2 SASEGT. Trimming stripped 0 bases from V and 4 bases from J, with 13 bases between.

This clonotype was recorded at least ten times. V gene TRBV7-2 combines with J gene TRBJ2-5, with D possibly being TRBD1 (6 bases). Germline CDR1 and CDR2: SGHTA and FQGNSA. The CDR3 has 15 residues. The V end was cut by 5 bases, the J end by 2 bases, with 15 bases between. The CDR3 region is CASSRDPGTQETQYF. CDR3 coding DNA: TGTGCCAGCAGCCGGGACCCGGGGACACAAGAGACCCAGTACTTC.

This chain uses TRBV28 with TRBJ1-6; no firm D call. V gave up 2 bases and J gave up 7 bases, with 12 bases separating them. The CDR3 length is 15 residues. The germline gives CDR1 MDHEN, CDR2 SYDVKM. The CDR3 region is CASSLVGSQNSPLHF. CDR3 bases: TGTGCCAGCAGTTTAGTAGGCAGCCAGAATTCACCCCTCCACTTT.

There are a few counts of this clonotype. At one boundary the junction diverges from the germline segment, which might be a read error. The chain has TRBV5-1 and TRBJ2-3, with 8 bases fitting TRBD1. The germline CDR1 and CDR2 sequences are SGHRS and YFSETQ. The CDR3 is made up of 14 amino acids. The CDR3 nucleotides read TGTGCCAGCAGCTCTGGACAGGGAGCAGATACGCAGTATTTT. Translating it yields CASSSGQGADTQYF.

This clonotype was seen more than once but under ten times. V usage is TRBV20-1 and J usage is TRBJ2-7; 7 positions agree with TRBD2. Looked up from germline, CDR1 is DFQATT and CDR2 is SNEGSKA (reference sequence). CDR3 length: 13 amino acids. The junction had 1 base not matched to a gene; V was cut back by 0 bases and J by 2 bases. The DNA of the CDR3 is TGCAGTGCTAGAGAACTAGCGACCTACGAGCAGTACTTC. Its protein is CSARELATYEQYF.

This clonotype was seen only a few times. The gene calls are TRBV20-1 and TRBJ1-1, with D perhaps TRBD1 (6 bases). The germline V and J ends were trimmed by 0 bases and 4 bases, with 15 bases remaining between them. Germline V gene lookup returns CDR1 DFQATT and CDR2 SNEGSKA (reference sequence). CDR3 length: 15 residues. CDR3 region: CSARDRTVRFTEAFF. The CDR3 DNA reads as TGCAGTGCTAGAGATAGGACAGTGCGGTTCACTGAAGCTTTCTTT.